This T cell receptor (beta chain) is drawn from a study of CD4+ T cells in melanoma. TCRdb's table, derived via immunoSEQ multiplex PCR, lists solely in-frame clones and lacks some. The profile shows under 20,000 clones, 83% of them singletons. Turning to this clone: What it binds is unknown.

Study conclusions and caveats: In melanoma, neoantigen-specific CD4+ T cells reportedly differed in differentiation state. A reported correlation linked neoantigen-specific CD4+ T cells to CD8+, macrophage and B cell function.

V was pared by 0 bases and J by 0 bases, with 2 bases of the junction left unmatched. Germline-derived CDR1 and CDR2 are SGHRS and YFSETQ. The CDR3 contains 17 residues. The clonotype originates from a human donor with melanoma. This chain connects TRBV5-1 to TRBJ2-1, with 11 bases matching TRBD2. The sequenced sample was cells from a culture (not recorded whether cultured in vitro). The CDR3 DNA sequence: TGCGCCAGCAGCTTGGGACTAGCGGGGACCTCCTACAATGAGCAGTTCTTC. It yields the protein CASSLGLAGTSYNEQFF. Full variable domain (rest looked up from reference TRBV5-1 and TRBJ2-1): KAGVTQTPRYLIKTRGQQVTLSCSPISGHRSVSWYQQTPGQGLQFLFEYFSETQRNKGNFPGRFSGRQFSNSRSEMNVSTLELGDSALYLCASSLGLAGTSYNEQFFGPGTRLTVL.